This T cell receptor beta chain was found in a study of T cells in Graves' hyperthyroidism and ophthalmopathy. About the research overall: Peripheral blood sampling occurred at initial diagnosis, before any treatment.

Overall study findings and caveats: The model predicted ophthalmopathy a median roughly 6.3 months before onset. Appearing also in blood were most of the thyroid clonotypes expanded above 0.001.

About this clonotype itself: What it binds is not known.

Researchers amplified the TCR beta CDR3 regions from RNA transcripts. The TCR CDR3 was amplified in a first-round RT-PCR using the HTBI primer set. TCRdb called the multiplex PCR reads again in MiXCR, with one record for every CDR3 protein. Counted here are about 210,000 distinct CDR3 sequences, roughly a sixth occurring once; the ten biggest clones make up 50%. Patients were aged 18 to 65, had disease duration under 2 months, and had newly diagnosed hyperthyroidism. The CDR3 runs 13 residues. CDR1 is DFQATT and CDR2 is SNEGSKA in the germline V gene (reference sequence). The germline V and J ends were trimmed by 2 bases and 4 bases, with 9 bases remaining between them.

Sequencing used blood. The V and J genes are TRBV20-1 and TRBJ1-3; D not resolved. This clonotype was obtained from a man over 45 with Graves' hyperthyroidism. The CDR3 reads CSARWDGGNTIYF. CDR3 coding DNA: TGCAGTGCTAGATGGGATGGGGGAAACACCATATATTTT.